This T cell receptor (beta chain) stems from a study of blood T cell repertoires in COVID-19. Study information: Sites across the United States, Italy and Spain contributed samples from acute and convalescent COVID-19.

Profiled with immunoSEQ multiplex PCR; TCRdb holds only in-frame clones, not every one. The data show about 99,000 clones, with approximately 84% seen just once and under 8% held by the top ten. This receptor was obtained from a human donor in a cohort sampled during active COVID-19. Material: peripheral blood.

CDR3 nucleotides: TGTGCCAGCTCACCAACGGGTCAGGGGCTTTACGAGCAGTACTTC. Amino acids: CASSPTGQGLYEQYF. The genes are TRBV18 and TRBJ2-7; TRBD1 is a possible D gene (6 bases). V lost 2 bases to trimming and J lost 4 bases, with 15 bases between them. The CDR3 loop spans 15 amino acids. The germline V gene encodes CDR1 KGHSH and CDR2 LQKENI.